The source of this T cell receptor (beta chain) is a study of blood T cell repertoires in COVID-19 (dated by TCRdb to the early 2020s). Background on the whole study: Samples covering the acute and convalescent phases of COVID-19 were provided by collaborators in the United States, Italy and Spain. The material from the prospective study consisted of cDNA or gDNA derived from T cells, B-cell-depleted T cells, or PBMCs. Subjects who had been exposed to COVID-19, were actively infected with it, or had recovered from it provided the deeply sampled blood TCRbeta repertoires that made up the dataset. The repertoires were made available in a free public database intended to serve as a resource for research on the immune response to SARS-CoV-2. The samples were drawn from the first 160 participants of the ongoing ImmuneRACE study and from over 950 subjects provided by 6 global collaborators. Sample metadata almost always included a de-identified subject ID, COVID-19 status, age in years and sex. Where HLA class I and class II types were available, the types were taken from metadata supplied by the sample provider, not from assay-based typing.

Collaborating institutions collected whole blood in K2EDTA tubes following their own protocols. For TCRbeta analysis, collaborators shipped samples as frozen whole blood, isolated PBMCs, or DNA extracted from either of those sample types. Concerning this clone: This clone's antigen is unknown. Base qualities are not provided; no much larger clone lies one nucleotide away.

CDR1 and CDR2 are drawn from the germline V gene: MNHNS, SASEGT. V has 2 bases trimmed and J has 2 bases trimmed; junction bases matching no gene number 8. Spanning cysteine to phenylalanine, the CDR3 consists of 17 amino acids. Only the CDR3 DNA stays, 51 bases, in frame from base 1. The study at large found these results: The amount of clinical and demographic metadata varied by source and participant and was provided uncurated.

The immunoSEQ Assay, a bias-controlled multiplex PCR, was used to amplify TCRbeta CDR3 regions from genomic DNA. On the authors' methods: The number of nucleated cells in each sample was estimated from the amplification of reference gene primers within the assay. To quantify the absolute abundance of each unique TCRbeta CDR3 rearrangement, sequence reads were collapsed and filtered. For each sample, productive Simpson clonality was calculated as the square root of Simpson's diversity index over productive rearrangements. TCRdb's version of the immuneACCESS table is confined to in-frame rearrangements and falls short of the full clone set. An unresolved V gene accounts for under half of the shortfall where checked; the remainder is of unknown origin. The D gene and trimming were derived from the DNA, and the V and J assignments and clone size from that table. The sample records about 59,000 clones, 87% of which are singletons. The top ten clones comprise about 7.2% of the sample.

Source material: peripheral blood. The chain uses TRBV6-1 and TRBJ1-5, with TRBD1 matching 8 junction bases. The sequence was collected from a man between 60 and 70 years old with active or convalescent COVID-19. The CDR3 corresponds to CASSEYSGGAGNQPQHF. The DNA sequence reads TGTGCCAGCAGTGAATACTCAGGGGGCGCGGGCAATCAGCCCCAGCATTTT.